This record concerns one T cell receptor (beta chain) sequence. What it binds is unknown. Naive CD8 isolation took CD45RO-negative cells positively selected for CCR7 and excluded terminally differentiated effector memory CD45RA+ cells. V gave up 1 base and J gave up 7 bases, with 11 bases separating them. There are 14 residues in the CDR3. Germline assignment: CDR1 LNHDA and CDR2 SQIVND (reference sequence). The data belong to a study of shared clonotypes between healthy human individuals. Study-wide results and caveats: Clonotype sharing among the donors was expected to vary with sequencing depth. Blood was the sole source, and tissue repertoires probably differ. Naive CD4 clonotype sharing across several donors was 4% to 5%.

Generated by immunoSEQ multiplex PCR, the TCRdb table keeps only in-frame clones and is missing some. The sample holds over 2,000,000 clones; over 85% are singletons and the top ten take around 1.7%. The TCR originated in a man aged 18 to 30 in good health. Some clones in this sample may be carry-over from other donors' samples. Sample: naive CD8+ T cells from PBMCs. The V and J genes are TRBV19 and TRBJ1-5; TRBD1 might be the D (5 bases). The CDR3 sequence: CASSIVQARQPQHF. The CDR3 nucleotides are TGTGCCAGTAGTATAGTACAGGCGAGACAGCCCCAGCATTTT.